These T cell receptor beta chains were read from a single sample in a study of T cell repertoires in cytomegalovirus infection. MiXCR, run by TCRdb on the reads, gives a single entry per CDR3 protein. The sample includes about 52,000 distinct CDR3 sequences, around 19% of them seen just once. What these receptors recognize is not known. The sample was CD8+ T cells from cultured PBMCs, taken from culture after CMV antigen stimulation. These TCRs come from a human donor in good health (CMV status not recorded). Some clones in this sample may be carry-over from other donors' samples. CDR3s include the opening cysteine and the closing phenylalanine or tryptophan. Each record gives: V gene, CDR3 length, D gene, clone size, J gene, CDR3 protein, CDR3 DNA. D genes are given only for firm matches. A clone size is listed for some rows: how often the clone was seen (once, few, many), or a class if it is expanded.

v_call: TRBV7-2
cdr3_length: 15
d_call: NA
clone_size: few
j_call: TRBJ2-7
cdr3_aa: CASSLARTVNYEQYF
cdr3_nt: TGTGCCAGCAGCTTAGCGAGAACGGTGAACTACGAGCAGTACTTC

v_call: TRBV6-1
cdr3_length: 15
d_call: NA
clone_size: NA
j_call: TRBJ2-3
cdr3_aa: CASLGGGIYTDTQYF
cdr3_nt: TGTGCCAGCTTAGGTGGGGGGATATACACAGATACGCAGTATTTT

v_call: TRBV20-1
cdr3_length: 11
d_call: NA
clone_size: NA
j_call: TRBJ2-1
cdr3_aa: CSAMGENEQFF
cdr3_nt: TGCAGTGCTATGGGGGAGAATGAGCAGTTCTTC

v_call: TRBV29-1
cdr3_length: 15
d_call: NA
clone_size: few
j_call: TRBJ2-7
cdr3_aa: CSVEDLRGTSYEQYF
cdr3_nt: TGCAGCGTTGAAGATCTAAGGGGAACCTCCTACGAGCAGTACTTC

v_call: TRBV7-8
cdr3_length: 18
d_call: TRBD1
clone_size: NA
j_call: TRBJ2-2
cdr3_aa: CASSFPNHGDRGIGELFF
cdr3_nt: TGTGCCAGCAGCTTTCCAAATCATGGGGACAGGGGAATCGGGGAGCTGTTTTTT

v_call: TRBV10-3
cdr3_length: 12
d_call: NA
clone_size: NA
j_call: TRBJ2-3
cdr3_aa: CAISYPGDTQYF
cdr3_nt: TGTGCCATCAGCTATCCCGGCGATACGCAGTATTTT

v_call: TRBV7-2
cdr3_length: 13
d_call: NA
clone_size: few
j_call: TRBJ2-5
cdr3_aa: CASSTPRFETQYF
cdr3_nt: TGTGCCAGCAGCACCCCCAGGTTTGAGACCCAGTACTTC

v_call: TRBV28
cdr3_length: 12
d_call: TRBD1
clone_size: NA
j_call: TRBJ2-7
cdr3_aa: CASGPDRDEQYF
cdr3_nt: TGTGCCAGCGGACCTGACAGGGACGAGCAGTACTTC

v_call: TRBV6-6
cdr3_length: 15
d_call: NA
clone_size: few
j_call: TRBJ1-1
cdr3_aa: CASSYHPQDVTEAFF
cdr3_nt: TGTGCCAGCAGTTACCATCCCCAGGACGTTACTGAAGCTTTCTTT

v_call: TRBV12-3/TRBV12-4
cdr3_length: 17
d_call: NA
clone_size: few
j_call: TRBJ2-5
cdr3_aa: CASSFRVGQAYRETQYF
cdr3_nt: TGTGCCAGCAGTTTCCGCGTAGGACAAGCGTACCGAGAGACCCAGTACTTC

v_call: TRBV12-3/TRBV12-4
cdr3_length: 14
d_call: NA
clone_size: many
j_call: TRBJ1-1
cdr3_aa: CASTLGGGATEAFF
cdr3_nt: TGTGCCAGCACCCTAGGTGGGGGGGCGACTGAAGCTTTCTTT

v_call: TRBV6-5
cdr3_length: 16
d_call: TRBD2
clone_size: few
j_call: TRBJ2-2
cdr3_aa: CASSYSIGGGPGELFF
cdr3_nt: TGTGCCAGCAGTTACTCGATCGGGGGGGGCCCCGGGGAGCTGTTTTTT

v_call: TRBV12-3/TRBV12-4
cdr3_length: 14
d_call: TRBD1
clone_size: few
j_call: TRBJ1-5
cdr3_aa: CASSLTGSGQPQHF
cdr3_nt: TGTGCCAGCAGTTTGACAGGGTCAGGTCAGCCCCAGCATTTT

v_call: TRBV4-1
cdr3_length: 15
d_call: TRBD1
clone_size: few
j_call: TRBJ1-1
cdr3_aa: CASSLRDRENTEAFF
cdr3_nt: TGCGCCAGCAGCCTCCGGGACAGAGAGAACACTGAAGCTTTCTTT

v_call: TRBV6-1
cdr3_length: 14
d_call: TRBD1
clone_size: NA
j_call: TRBJ1-2
cdr3_aa: CASSEGSGGWGYTF
cdr3_nt: TGTGCCAGCAGTGAAGGGTCAGGGGGCTGGGGCTACACCTTC

v_call: TRBV6-2/TRBV6-3
cdr3_length: 15
d_call: NA
clone_size: few
j_call: TRBJ1-1
cdr3_aa: CASSDTGSEDTEAFF
cdr3_nt: TGTGCCAGCAGTGACACAGGGTCGGAGGACACTGAAGCTTTCTTT

v_call: TRBV27
cdr3_length: 12
d_call: NA
clone_size: few
j_call: TRBJ2-1
cdr3_aa: CASSFPQGEQFF
cdr3_nt: TGTGCCAGCAGTTTCCCCCAAGGTGAGCAGTTCTTC

v_call: TRBV15
cdr3_length: 16
d_call: NA
clone_size: NA
j_call: TRBJ2-3
cdr3_aa: CATSRDKRQKTDTQYF
cdr3_nt: TGTGCCACCAGCAGAGATAAACGGCAGAAAACAGATACGCAGTATTTT

v_call: TRBV7-2
cdr3_length: 13
d_call: NA
clone_size: many
j_call: TRBJ2-1
cdr3_aa: CASSLNGNNEQFF
cdr3_nt: TGTGCCAGCAGCTTAAACGGAAACAATGAGCAGTTCTTC

v_call: TRBV7-2
cdr3_length: 14
d_call: TRBD1
clone_size: NA
j_call: TRBJ2-7
cdr3_aa: CASSPRDRIYEQYF
cdr3_nt: TGTGCCAGCAGCCCCCGGGACAGAATTTACGAGCAGTACTTC

v_call: TRBV7-9
cdr3_length: 17
d_call: TRBD1
clone_size: few
j_call: TRBJ1-1
cdr3_aa: CASSPRDRGLSDTEAFF
cdr3_nt: TGTGCCAGCAGCCCCCGGGACAGGGGGTTGAGTGACACTGAAGCTTTCTTT

v_call: TRBV7-9
cdr3_length: 16
d_call: NA
clone_size: NA
j_call: TRBJ1-2
cdr3_aa: CASTIREGISNYGYTF
cdr3_nt: TGTGCCAGCACCATAAGGGAGGGGATCAGCAACTATGGCTACACCTTC

v_call: TRBV29-1
cdr3_length: 12
d_call: NA
clone_size: NA
j_call: TRBJ1-1
cdr3_aa: CSVLTGVTEAFF
cdr3_nt: TGCAGCGTTTTAACGGGGGTGACTGAAGCTTTCTTT

v_call: TRBV6-5
cdr3_length: 14
d_call: NA
clone_size: few
j_call: TRBJ1-2
cdr3_aa: CASSGLSLYYGYTF
cdr3_nt: TGTGCCAGCAGCGGACTTAGTCTTTACTATGGCTACACCTTC

v_call: TRBV7-8
cdr3_length: 13
d_call: TRBD2
clone_size: few
j_call: TRBJ2-2
cdr3_aa: CASSYTSEGELFF
cdr3_nt: TGTGCCAGCAGCTATACTAGCGAAGGGGAGCTGTTTTTT

v_call: TRBV7-8
cdr3_length: 13
d_call: NA
clone_size: many
j_call: TRBJ2-5
cdr3_aa: CASSHLGGETQYF
cdr3_nt: TGTGCCAGCAGCCACTTAGGGGGAGAGACCCAGTACTTC

v_call: TRBV6-1
cdr3_length: 15
d_call: TRBD1
clone_size: few
j_call: TRBJ1-2
cdr3_aa: CASSPTGDHTYGYTF
cdr3_nt: TGTGCCAGCAGCCCCACAGGGGATCATACCTATGGCTACACCTTC

v_call: TRBV12-3/TRBV12-4
cdr3_length: 15
d_call: NA
clone_size: NA
j_call: TRBJ1-2
cdr3_aa: CASSPTLTGGYGYTF
cdr3_nt: TGTGCCAGCAGTCCAACCCTTACTGGAGGCTATGGCTACACCTTC

v_call: TRBV5-6
cdr3_length: 15
d_call: NA
clone_size: NA
j_call: TRBJ2-1
cdr3_aa: CASSVGPSSYNEQFF
cdr3_nt: TGTGCCAGCAGCGTGGGCCCGAGCTCCTACAATGAGCAGTTCTTC

v_call: TRBV15
cdr3_length: 15
d_call: NA
clone_size: NA
j_call: TRBJ1-1
cdr3_aa: CATSSIEGRNTEAFF
cdr3_nt: TGTGCCACCAGCAGCATCGAAGGCAGGAACACTGAAGCTTTCTTT

v_call: TRBV30
cdr3_length: 15
d_call: TRBD1
clone_size: NA
j_call: TRBJ1-2
cdr3_aa: CAWSRLAGGLGGYTF
cdr3_nt: TGTGCCTGGAGCCGACTTGCAGGGGGTCTAGGCGGCTACACCTTC

v_call: TRBV7-8
cdr3_length: 15
d_call: TRBD1
clone_size: few
j_call: TRBJ1-5
cdr3_aa: CASSLGQGVAQPQHF
cdr3_nt: TGTGCCAGCAGCCTGGGACAGGGGGTGGCTCAGCCCCAGCATTTT

v_call: TRBV6-5
cdr3_length: 12
d_call: NA
clone_size: few
j_call: TRBJ2-3
cdr3_aa: CASRTDTDTQYF
cdr3_nt: TGTGCCAGCAGAACGGACACAGATACGCAGTATTTT

v_call: TRBV7-9
cdr3_length: 15
d_call: NA
clone_size: NA
j_call: TRBJ1-4
cdr3_aa: CASSLGVQENEKLFF
cdr3_nt: TGTGCCAGCAGCTTAGGGGTACAGGAGAATGAAAAACTGTTTTTT

v_call: TRBV6-6
cdr3_length: 14
d_call: TRBD1
clone_size: few
j_call: TRBJ2-7
cdr3_aa: CASSFGQVSYEQYF
cdr3_nt: TGTGCCAGCAGTTTCGGACAGGTCTCCTACGAGCAGTACTTC

v_call: TRBV19
cdr3_length: 14
d_call: TRBD1
clone_size: few
j_call: TRBJ1-1
cdr3_aa: CASSLGQGTPEAFF
cdr3_nt: TGTGCCAGTAGTCTGGGACAGGGTACTCCTGAAGCTTTCTTT

v_call: TRBV4-3
cdr3_length: 18
d_call: TRBD2
clone_size: NA
j_call: TRBJ2-5
cdr3_aa: CASSQDRLAGGPRATQYF
cdr3_nt: TGCGCCAGCAGCCAAGATCGGCTGGCGGGGGGGCCGAGGGCGACCCAGTACTTC

v_call: TRBV11-2
cdr3_length: 13
d_call: NA
clone_size: many
j_call: TRBJ2-1
cdr3_aa: CASSDPGYNEQFF
cdr3_nt: TGTGCCAGCAGCGACCCGGGGTACAATGAGCAGTTCTTC

v_call: TRBV7-9
cdr3_length: 14
d_call: NA
clone_size: NA
j_call: TRBJ2-7
cdr3_aa: CASSFGRGIDEQYF
cdr3_nt: TGTGCCAGCAGCTTTGGACGGGGAATCGACGAGCAGTACTTC

v_call: TRBV6-5
cdr3_length: 15
d_call: TRBD1
clone_size: NA
j_call: TRBJ1-3
cdr3_aa: CASSTGQGQGNTIYF
cdr3_nt: TGTGCCAGCAGTACGGGACAGGGGCAGGGAAACACCATATATTTT